This T cell receptor beta chain was recorded in a study of CD8 T cells in ankylosing spondylitis. The study's findings and limits: Under 10 highly homologous variants formed a TCR beta motif that appeared characteristic of ankylosing spondylitis blood. Earlier studies detected some motif variants in reactive arthritis synovial fluid and blood.

TCRdb re-analysed the 5' RACE reads in MiXCR, keeping a single row per CDR3 protein. Among 300,000 to 350,000 distinct CDR3 sequences listed, around 20% were seen once. The CDR3 has 17 amino acids. Germline V gene data show CDR1 as DFQATT and CDR2 as SNEGSKA (reference sequence). Trimming pared 0 bases from V and 1 base from J, leaving 18 bases between. In this sample, this clonotype turned up a few times. Its antigen is undetermined. The rearrangement uses TRBV20-1 and TRBJ1-2; D is undetermined. This clonotype originated in a female donor with ankylosing spondylitis or in good health (not recorded which). The sequenced sample consisted of blood, either unsorted or a sorted T cell fraction (not recorded which). The CDR3, as DNA: TGCAGTGCTAGAGATCTCTTGGTGGAGGAGCTTAACTATGGCTACACCTTC. It codes for CSARDLLVEELNYGYTF.